Listed below are T cell receptor beta chains from one sample, sequenced in a study of blood T cell repertoires in COVID-19. Sequencing used immunoSEQ multiplex PCR; TCRdb keeps in-frame clones, though not all of them. Among 110,000 or so clones listed, about 88% were seen once. The sequenced sample consisted of peripheral blood. These receptors were obtained from a man in his forties or fifties with acute or convalescent COVID-19. CDR3s include the opening cysteine and the closing phenylalanine or tryptophan. The order of the fields is V gene, J gene, clone size, D gene, CDR3 protein, CDR3 DNA. D genes are given only for firm matches. Size tells how often a clone was seen (once, few, many) or the class of an expanded clone, and some rows leave it out.

V gene: TRBV4-1; J gene: TRBJ2-3; clone size: -; D gene: -; CDR3 protein: CASSPRDTPTDTQYF; CDR3 DNA: TGCGCCAGCAGCCCTAGGGACACCCCGACAGATACGCAGTATTTT
V gene: TRBV10-3; J gene: TRBJ1-4; clone size: -; D gene: -; CDR3 protein: CAISESSGNEKLFF; CDR3 DNA: TGTGCCATCAGTGAGTCGTCGGGGAATGAAAAACTGTTTTTT
V gene: TRBV5-1; J gene: TRBJ1-1; clone size: -; D gene: -; CDR3 protein: CASSLYQGTEAFF; CDR3 DNA: TGCGCCAGCAGCTTGTATCAGGGCACTGAAGCTTTCTTT
V gene: TRBV9; J gene: TRBJ2-7; clone size: -; D gene: TRBD1; CDR3 protein: CASSVGQGRAHEQYF; CDR3 DNA: TGTGCCAGCAGCGTCGGACAGGGCCGGGCCCACGAGCAGTACTTC
V gene: TRBV6-5; J gene: TRBJ2-7; clone size: once; D gene: -; CDR3 protein: CASSIHRETYEQYF; CDR3 DNA: TGTGCCAGCAGCATTCACAGGGAAACCTACGAGCAGTACTTC
V gene: TRBV3-1/TRBV3-2; J gene: TRBJ1-2; clone size: -; D gene: TRBD1; CDR3 protein: CASSQDRGQAYGYTF; CDR3 DNA: TGTGCCAGCAGCCAAGATAGGGGGCAGGCCTATGGCTACACCTTC
V gene: TRBV2; J gene: TRBJ1-5; clone size: -; D gene: TRBD1; CDR3 protein: CASTFQGATVQPQHF; CDR3 DNA: TGTGCCAGCACCTTCCAGGGGGCGACGGTTCAGCCCCAGCATTTT
V gene: TRBV10-3; J gene: TRBJ1-3; clone size: once; D gene: -; CDR3 protein: CAISESSTGVTGNTIYF; CDR3 DNA: TGTGCCATCAGTGAGTCTTCGACAGGAGTCACTGGAAACACCATATATTTT
V gene: TRBV19; J gene: TRBJ2-1; clone size: many; D gene: -; CDR3 protein: CASSISSGRNEQFF; CDR3 DNA: TGTGCCAGTAGTATCTCGTCGGGGAGGAATGAGCAGTTCTTC
V gene: TRBV6-5; J gene: TRBJ1-2; clone size: -; D gene: -; CDR3 protein: CASSYSTRGYGYTF; CDR3 DNA: TGTGCCAGCAGTTACTCGACCCGGGGCTATGGCTACACCTTC
V gene: TRBV11-2; J gene: TRBJ2-3; clone size: -; D gene: TRBD1; CDR3 protein: CASSDQGVTDTQYF; CDR3 DNA: TGTGCCAGCAGCGACCAGGGGGTTACAGATACGCAGTATTTT
V gene: TRBV7-6; J gene: TRBJ2-5; clone size: -; D gene: -; CDR3 protein: CASSLAGGTKETQYF; CDR3 DNA: TGTGCCAGCAGCTTAGCGGGGGGAACCAAAGAGACCCAGTACTTC
V gene: TRBV6-5; J gene: TRBJ2-1; clone size: -; D gene: TRBD2; CDR3 protein: CASSYSAGVNEQFF; CDR3 DNA: TGTGCCAGCAGTTACTCGGCGGGGGTGAATGAGCAGTTCTTC
V gene: TRBV21-1; J gene: TRBJ2-6; clone size: -; D gene: -; CDR3 protein: CASSPLRDRGPGANVLTF; CDR3 DNA: TGTGCCAGCAGCCCACTCAGGGACAGGGGGCCTGGGGCCAACGTCCTGACTTTC
V gene: TRBV11-2; J gene: TRBJ2-4; clone size: -; D gene: TRBD2; CDR3 protein: CASSLSTSGGNIQYF; CDR3 DNA: TGTGCCAGCAGCTTATCAACTAGCGGGGGGAACATTCAGTACTTC
V gene: TRBV20-1; J gene: TRBJ2-3; clone size: -; D gene: -; CDR3 protein: CSASTSVTDTQYF; CDR3 DNA: TGCAGTGCTAGTACCTCGGTCACAGATACGCAGTATTTT
V gene: TRBV5-1; J gene: TRBJ2-5; clone size: -; D gene: -; CDR3 protein: CASSLAVITGNQETQYF; CDR3 DNA: TGCGCCAGCAGCTTGGCCGTAATTACAGGGAACCAAGAGACCCAGTACTTC
V gene: TRBV27; J gene: TRBJ2-4; clone size: -; D gene: TRBD1; CDR3 protein: CASSPPGTGGKNIQYF; CDR3 DNA: TGTGCCAGCAGCCCCCCAGGGACAGGGGGCAAAAACATTCAGTACTTC
V gene: TRBV5-1; J gene: TRBJ2-5; clone size: few; D gene: -; CDR3 protein: CASSFTHGGETQYF; CDR3 DNA: TGCGCCAGCAGCTTTACTCACGGAGGAGAGACCCAGTACTTC
V gene: TRBV5-1; J gene: TRBJ1-2; clone size: -; D gene: TRBD1; CDR3 protein: CASSLQGADYGYTF; CDR3 DNA: TGCGCCAGCAGCTTACAGGGGGCCGACTATGGCTACACCTTC
V gene: TRBV7-9; J gene: TRBJ2-1; clone size: -; D gene: TRBD2; CDR3 protein: CASSSPTSGGIYNEQFF; CDR3 DNA: TGTGCCAGCAGCAGCCCGACTAGCGGGGGCATTTACAATGAGCAGTTCTTC
V gene: TRBV27; J gene: TRBJ1-4; clone size: -; D gene: -; CDR3 protein: CASSLTDGQLFF; CDR3 DNA: TGTGCCAGCAGTTTGACAGACGGTCAACTGTTTTTT
V gene: TRBV4-1; J gene: TRBJ1-1; clone size: -; D gene: -; CDR3 protein: CASSPRDPLEAFF; CDR3 DNA: TGCGCCAGCAGCCCCCGCGATCCCCTTGAAGCTTTCTTT
V gene: TRBV24-1; J gene: TRBJ2-2; clone size: -; D gene: TRBD1; CDR3 protein: CATSDVGTGGTGELFF; CDR3 DNA: TGTGCCACCAGTGATGTCGGGACAGGGGGCACCGGGGAGCTGTTTTTT
V gene: TRBV7-9; J gene: TRBJ2-5; clone size: -; D gene: -; CDR3 protein: CASSPRAHRQSETQYF; CDR3 DNA: TGTGCCAGCAGCCCAAGGGCCCATAGACAGTCGGAGACCCAGTACTTC
V gene: TRBV12-5; J gene: TRBJ2-3; clone size: -; D gene: -; CDR3 protein: CASGLVLGGFPDTQYF; CDR3 DNA: TGTGCTAGTGGTTTGGTACTTGGCGGATTCCCAGATACGCAGTATTTT
V gene: TRBV19; J gene: TRBJ2-3; clone size: -; D gene: TRBD2; CDR3 protein: CASSLGTSGTDTQYF; CDR3 DNA: TGTGCCAGTAGTCTCGGGACTAGCGGCACAGATACGCAGTATTTT
V gene: TRBV30; J gene: TRBJ2-7; clone size: -; D gene: -; CDR3 protein: CAWSRGSEQYF; CDR3 DNA: TGTGCCTGGAGTCGGGGGTCCGAGCAGTACTTC
V gene: TRBV4-1; J gene: TRBJ2-3; clone size: -; D gene: -; CDR3 protein: CASSRAADTQYF; CDR3 DNA: TGCGCCAGCAGCCGAGCCGCAGATACGCAGTATTTT
V gene: TRBV4-1; J gene: TRBJ1-2; clone size: -; D gene: TRBD1; CDR3 protein: CASSPPGQGYGYTF; CDR3 DNA: TGCGCCAGCAGCCCACCGGGACAGGGATATGGCTACACCTTC
V gene: TRBV5-1; J gene: TRBJ1-1; clone size: few; D gene: -; CDR3 protein: CASSLLQGNTEAFF; CDR3 DNA: TGCGCCAGCAGCTTGCTTCAGGGGAACACTGAAGCTTTCTTT
V gene: TRBV30; J gene: TRBJ2-5; clone size: once; D gene: TRBD1; CDR3 protein: CAWSGRGTGGTQYF; CDR3 DNA: TGTGCCTGGAGTGGCCGGGGGACAGGGGGGACCCAGTACTTC
V gene: TRBV5-1; J gene: TRBJ2-7; clone size: -; D gene: -; CDR3 protein: CASSPNSYEQYF; CDR3 DNA: TGCGCCAGCAGCCCAAACTCCTACGAGCAGTACTTC
V gene: TRBV3-1/TRBV3-2; J gene: TRBJ2-7; clone size: once; D gene: TRBD1; CDR3 protein: CASSQGGQGKTYEQYF; CDR3 DNA: TGTGCCAGCAGCCAAGGTGGACAGGGGAAGACCTACGAGCAGTACTTC
V gene: TRBV12-3/TRBV12-4; J gene: TRBJ1-5; clone size: -; D gene: -; CDR3 protein: CASSAYRDQPQHF; CDR3 DNA: TGTGCCAGCAGTGCCTACAGGGATCAGCCCCAGCATTTT
V gene: TRBV2; J gene: TRBJ2-2; clone size: once; D gene: TRBD1; CDR3 protein: CASSPGTGGYGELFF; CDR3 DNA: TGTGCCAGCTCTCCTGGGACAGGGGGCTACGGGGAGCTGTTTTTT
V gene: TRBV7-3; J gene: TRBJ2-1; clone size: -; D gene: -; CDR3 protein: CASSPDSLNRVSQFF; CDR3 DNA: TGTGCCAGCAGCCCTGACAGCCTCAACCGCGTCTCACAGTTCTTC
V gene: TRBV6-6; J gene: TRBJ2-6; clone size: -; D gene: -; CDR3 protein: CASSYVAGAGANVLTF; CDR3 DNA: TGTGCCAGCAGTTACGTCGCAGGGGCTGGGGCCAACGTCCTGACTTTC
V gene: TRBV27; J gene: TRBJ2-3; clone size: -; D gene: -; CDR3 protein: CASSYRIGTQYF; CDR3 DNA: TGTGCCAGCAGTTACAGGATCGGTACGCAGTATTTT
V gene: TRBV6-5; J gene: TRBJ2-1; clone size: -; D gene: -; CDR3 protein: CASSYSQISYNEQFF; CDR3 DNA: TGTGCCAGCAGTTACTCGCAGATCTCCTACAATGAGCAGTTCTTC
V gene: TRBV27; J gene: TRBJ2-3; clone size: -; D gene: -; CDR3 protein: CASSLRGGSSTDTQYF; CDR3 DNA: TGTGCCAGCAGTTTACGCGGGGGCAGTAGCACAGATACGCAGTATTTT
V gene: TRBV11-3; J gene: TRBJ2-2; clone size: -; D gene: -; CDR3 protein: CASSSRDTYTGELFF; CDR3 DNA: TGTGCCAGCAGCTCCCGGGACACTTACACCGGGGAGCTGTTTTTT
V gene: TRBV7-9; J gene: TRBJ2-7; clone size: -; D gene: -; CDR3 protein: CASSLALNEEQYF; CDR3 DNA: TGTGCCAGCAGCTTAGCCCTAAACGAGGAGCAGTACTTC
V gene: TRBV5-8; J gene: TRBJ1-5; clone size: -; D gene: TRBD1; CDR3 protein: CASSFGAGGGQPQHF; CDR3 DNA: TGTGCCAGCAGCTTCGGGGCAGGGGGTGGTCAGCCCCAGCATTTT
V gene: TRBV5-1; J gene: TRBJ2-5; clone size: -; D gene: TRBD2; CDR3 protein: CASTGSSGGRETQYF; CDR3 DNA: TGCGCCAGCACAGGGAGTAGCGGGGGTCGAGAGACCCAGTACTTC
V gene: TRBV5-5; J gene: TRBJ2-3; clone size: -; D gene: -; CDR3 protein: CASSLSEGTDTQYF; CDR3 DNA: TGTGCCAGCAGCTTGTCTGAGGGCACAGATACGCAGTATTTT
V gene: TRBV29-1; J gene: TRBJ2-5; clone size: -; D gene: -; CDR3 protein: CSVESAGEYF; CDR3 DNA: TGCAGCGTTGAGTCGGCAGGGGAATACTTC
V gene: TRBV7-9; J gene: TRBJ2-1; clone size: -; D gene: TRBD1; CDR3 protein: CASRKDRINEQFF; CDR3 DNA: TGTGCCAGCAGGAAGGACAGGATCAATGAGCAGTTCTTC
V gene: TRBV4-1; J gene: TRBJ2-2; clone size: -; D gene: TRBD2; CDR3 protein: CASSQMAGGTGELFF; CDR3 DNA: TGCGCCAGCAGCCAAATGGCGGGGGGCACCGGGGAGCTGTTTTTT
V gene: TRBV5-7; J gene: TRBJ2-5; clone size: -; D gene: -; CDR3 protein: CASSSLVEGQETQYF; CDR3 DNA: TGTGCCAGCAGCTCTCTGGTGGAGGGTCAAGAGACCCAGTACTTC
V gene: TRBV30; J gene: TRBJ2-7; clone size: few; D gene: TRBD1; CDR3 protein: CAWSTTGGGEQYF; CDR3 DNA: TGTGCCTGGAGCACGACAGGGGGCGGCGAGCAGTACTTC